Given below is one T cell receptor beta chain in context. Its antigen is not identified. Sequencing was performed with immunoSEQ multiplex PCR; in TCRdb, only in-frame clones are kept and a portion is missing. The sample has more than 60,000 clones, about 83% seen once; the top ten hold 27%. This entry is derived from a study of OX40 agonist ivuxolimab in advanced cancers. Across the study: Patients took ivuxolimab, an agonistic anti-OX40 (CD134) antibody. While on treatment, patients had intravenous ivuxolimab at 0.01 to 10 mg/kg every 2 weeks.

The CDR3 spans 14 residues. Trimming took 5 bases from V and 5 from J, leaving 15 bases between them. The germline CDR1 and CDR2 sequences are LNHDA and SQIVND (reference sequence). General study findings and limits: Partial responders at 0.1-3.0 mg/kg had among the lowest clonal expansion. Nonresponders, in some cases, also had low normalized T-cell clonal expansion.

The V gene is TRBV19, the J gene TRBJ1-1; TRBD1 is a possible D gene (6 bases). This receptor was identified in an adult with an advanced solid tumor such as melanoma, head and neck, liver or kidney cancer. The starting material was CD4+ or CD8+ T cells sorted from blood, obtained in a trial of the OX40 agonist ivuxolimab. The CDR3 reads CASSAEDQGTEAFF. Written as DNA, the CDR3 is TGTGCCAGTAGTGCAGAGGACCAGGGGACTGAAGCTTTCTTT.